The 18 T cell receptor beta chains reported below all come from one sample, sequenced in a study of CXCR3-negative and CXCR3-positive naive CD8 T cells. Notes on the study in general: Naive cells with CXCR3 showed TRB CDR3s that were more hydrophobic than those in CXCR3-negative naive cells.

Through 5' RACE with UMI labels, the TRB cDNA libraries were prepared. TCRdb reprocessed the 5' RACE reads, with one entry per CDR3 protein and no DNA. The listing contains under 110,000 distinct CDR3 sequences. For these TCRs, the target antigens are not known. The sample consisted of naive CXCR3+ CD8+ T cells from blood. Subset given: CD45RO-CCR7+CD27+CD95- naive CD8+ T cells expressing CXCR3 (TNR3+). Receptors originate from a human donor in good health. Some clones in this sample may be carry-over from other donors' samples.

The chain combines TRBV13 with TRBJ1-2; the TRBD1 assignment by TCRdb is unverifiable without DNA. The CDR3 runs to 14 residues. The germline V gene has CDR1 PRHDT and CDR2 FYEKMQ (reference sequence). The CDR3 loop reads CASSTPTGNYGYTF.

The chain carries TRBV5-1 and TRBJ2-7; TCRdb calls TRBD2, which cannot be checked without DNA. CDR3 size: 15 residues. CDR1 and CDR2 from the germline V gene are SGHRS and YFSETQ. The CDR3: CASSLEIAGDYEQYF.

The chain's CDR3 is CASSPPGRSRVSPLHF. The V and J genes are TRBV23-1 and TRBJ1-6; TCRdb calls TRBD1, which cannot be checked without DNA. TRBV23-1 is annotated as an ORF whose role is uncertain. The CDR3 length is 16 residues.

This sequence joins TRBV20-1 and TRBJ2-3; TCRdb indicates TRBD2, and absent DNA this call remains unverified. The CDR3 sequence is 16 residues long. The germline V gene has CDR1 DFQATT and CDR2 SNEGSKA (reference sequence). The CDR3 spells CSARLGTSGRTDTQYF.

This chain joins TRBV15 and TRBJ2-1; no DNA is available, so the TRBD2 call from TCRdb remains unchecked. Germline V gives CDR1 LNHNV, CDR2 YYDKDF (reference sequence). This CDR3 spans 18 amino acids. The CDR3 loop is CATSRYPSGGLEGNEQFF.

The chain's CDR3 is CASSLLDIHTDTQYF. The chain uses TRBV7-6 and TRBJ2-3; TCRdb selects TRBD1, and the lack of DNA leaves this call unchecked. This CDR3 region has 15 residues. The germline V gene has CDR1 SGHVS and CDR2 FNYEAQ. The entire variable domain, with the rest obtained from reference TRBV7-6 and TRBJ2-3, is as follows: GAGVSQSPRYKVTKRGQDVALRCDPISGHVSLYWYRQALGQGPEFLTYFNYEAQQDKSGLPNDRFSAERPEGSISTLTIQRTEQRDSAMYRCASSLLDIHTDTQYFGPGTRLTVL.

The rearrangement links TRBV7-9 to TRBJ2-7. CDR3 length: 14 residues. CDR1 is SEHNR and CDR2 is FQNEAQ in the germline V gene (reference sequence). CDR3 in amino acids: CASSPSHRAYEQYF.

V gene TRBV15 combines with J gene TRBJ2-5; TCRdb indicates TRBD1, and absent DNA this call remains unverified. This CDR3 comprises 12 residues. Germline assignment: CDR1 LNHNV and CDR2 YYDKDF (reference sequence). This CDR3 is CATSRPGETQYF.

The rearrangement joins TRBV28 to TRBJ2-7; TCRdb reports TRBD1, a call that lacks DNA to check it against. The germline V gene encodes CDR1 MDHEN and CDR2 SYDVKM. There are 16 residues in the CDR3. CDR3: CASSSQDRGLSYEQYF. Variable domain in full (rest from reference TRBV28 and TRBJ2-7): DVKVTQSSRYLVKRTGEKVFLECVQDMDHENMFWYRQDPGLGLRLIYFSYDVKMKEKGDIPEGYSVSREKKERFSLILESASTNQTSMYLCASSSQDRGLSYEQYFGPGTRLTVT.

The chain links TRBV7-6 to TRBJ2-6. This CDR3 has 15 residues. Germline V gene lookup returns CDR1 SGHVS and CDR2 FNYEAQ. The CDR3 region is CASSFQGSGANVLTF.

This rearrangement joins TRBV29-1 to TRBJ1-4; TCRdb names TRBD1, which stays unverified in the absence of DNA. The CDR3 is made up of 13 amino acids. Germline CDR1 is SQVTM and CDR2 is ANQGSEA. CDR3 loop: CSVRTSTNEKLFF. Variable domain in full (rest from reference TRBV29-1 and TRBJ1-4): SAVISQKPSRDICQRGTSLTIQCQVDSQVTMMFWYRQQPGQSLTLIATANQGSEATYESGFVIDKFPISRPNLTFSTLTVSNMSPEDSSIYLCSVRTSTNEKLFFGSGTQLSVL.

The chain couples TRBV7-8 to TRBJ2-3; TCRdb reports TRBD2, a call that lacks DNA to check it against. Germline V gene data show CDR1 as SGHVS and CDR2 as FQNEAQ. This CDR3 has 16 residues. CDR3 in amino acids: CASSQSLAGPTDTQYF.

The V call is TRBV12-3 or TRBV12-4, the J call TRBJ1-5; TCRdb's D gene call, TRBD1, goes unchecked for lack of DNA. The CDR3 extends over 16 amino acids. The CDR3 protein is CASSLDRSNSNQPQHF.

The chain links TRBV25-1 to TRBJ1-1. The CDR3 covers 13 residues. Germline lookup yields CDR1 MGHDK and CDR2 SYGVNS. The CDR3 protein is CASSISENTEAFF. The entire variable domain, with the rest obtained from reference TRBV25-1 and TRBJ1-1, is as follows: EADIYQTPRYLVIGTGKKITLECSQTMGHDKMYWYQQDPGMELHLIHYSYGVNSTEKGDLSSESTVSRIRTEHFPLTLESARPSHTSQYLCASSISENTEAFFGQGTRLTVV.

This rearrangement joins TRBV29-1 to TRBJ2-2. Germline-derived CDR1 and CDR2 are SQVTM and ANQGSEA. The CDR3 consists of 13 residues. CDR3 loop: CSVDWLNTGELFF.

This CDR3 is CSVTFTSSYEQYF. This sequence joins TRBV29-1 and TRBJ2-7. The CDR3 runs to 13 residues. Germline V gene lookup returns CDR1 SQVTM and CDR2 ANQGSEA.

The V gene is TRBV6-2 or TRBV6-3, the J gene TRBJ2-2; the D gene TCRdb calls, TRBD2, cannot be checked with no DNA. Germline V lookup: CDR1 MNHEY, CDR2 SVGEGT. CDR3 length equals 16 residues. This chain's CDR3 is CASSEETSGYTGEPFF.

The chain carries TRBV20-1 and TRBJ2-2; TCRdb's D call, TRBD2, is unchecked because there is no DNA. The CDR3 has 17 amino acids. Germline CDR1 is DFQATT and CDR2 is SNEGSKA (reference sequence). CDR3 residues: CSAKGLAGALSTGELFF.